This TCR beta chain stems from a study of T cell repertoires in cytomegalovirus infection. Study background: Shared public TCR beta signatures pointed to both CMV infection and a matching HLA type. General study results and limits: It was HLA-C-restricted CMV-specific TCR beta clonotypes that dominated the response ex vivo. Based on cumulative public TCR beta family frequency, carriers of CMV plus the relevant HLA were identified.

This clonotype occurred many times. The antigen remains undetermined. TCRdb re-called the reads with MiXCR, one entry per CDR3 protein. The sample has about 130,000 distinct CDR3 sequences; 7% to 10% are singletons. CDR3 length: 13 amino acids. V lost 4 bases and J lost 5; bases outside the gene matches: 2. The J gene is TRBJ2-5, the V gene TRBV12-3 or TRBV12-4; 9 bases align to TRBD1. This TCR derives from a human donor in good health (CMV status not recorded). Some clones in this sample may be carry-over from other donors' samples. The sequenced sample was PBMCs. The DNA of the CDR3 is TGTGCCAGCAGTTGGACAGGGGACGAGACCCAGTACTTC. Amino acids: CASSWTGDETQYF.